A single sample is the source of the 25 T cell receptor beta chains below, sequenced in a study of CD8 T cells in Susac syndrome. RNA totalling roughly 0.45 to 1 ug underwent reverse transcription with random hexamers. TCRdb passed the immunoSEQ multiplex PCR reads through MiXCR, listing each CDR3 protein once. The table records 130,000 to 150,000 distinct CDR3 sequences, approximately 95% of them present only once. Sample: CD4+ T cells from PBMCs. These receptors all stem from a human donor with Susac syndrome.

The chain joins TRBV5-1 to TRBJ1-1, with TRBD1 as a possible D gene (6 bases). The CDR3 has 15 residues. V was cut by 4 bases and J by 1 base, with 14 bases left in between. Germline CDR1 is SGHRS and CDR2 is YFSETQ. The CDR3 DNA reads TGCGCCAGCAGCCTGACCTCGGACAGGAACACTGAAGCTTTCTTT. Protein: CASSLTSDRNTEAFF.

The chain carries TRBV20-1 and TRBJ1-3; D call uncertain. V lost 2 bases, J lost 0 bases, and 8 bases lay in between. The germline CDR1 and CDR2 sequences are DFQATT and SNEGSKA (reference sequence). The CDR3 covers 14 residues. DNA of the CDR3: TGCAGTGCTAGACCGGTTAACTCTGGAAACACCATATATTTT. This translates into CSARPVNSGNTIYF.

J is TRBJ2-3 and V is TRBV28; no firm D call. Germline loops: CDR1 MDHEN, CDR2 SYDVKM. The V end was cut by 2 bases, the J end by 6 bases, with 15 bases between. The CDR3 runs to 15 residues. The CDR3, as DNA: TGTGCCAGCAGTTTACCCGCCCCCCTTGCGGATACGCAGTATTTT. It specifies CASSLPAPLADTQYF. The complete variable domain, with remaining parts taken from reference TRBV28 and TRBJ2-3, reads DVKVTQSSRYLVKRTGEKVFLECVQDMDHENMFWYRQDPGLGLRLIYFSYDVKMKEKGDIPEGYSVSREKKERFSLILESASTNQTSMYLCASSLPAPLADTQYFGPGTRLTVL.

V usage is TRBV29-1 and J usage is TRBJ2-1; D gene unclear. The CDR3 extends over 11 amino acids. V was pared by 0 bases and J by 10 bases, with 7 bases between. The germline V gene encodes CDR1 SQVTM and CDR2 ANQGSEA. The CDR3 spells CSVEDPPEQFF. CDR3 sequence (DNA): TGCAGCGTTGAAGATCCCCCAGAGCAGTTCTTC.

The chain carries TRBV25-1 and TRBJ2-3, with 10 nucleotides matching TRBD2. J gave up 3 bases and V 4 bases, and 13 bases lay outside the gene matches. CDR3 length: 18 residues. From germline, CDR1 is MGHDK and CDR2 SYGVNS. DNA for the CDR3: TGTGCCAGCAGTGTACTGGCTCGGACTAGCGGAGAGACAGATACGCAGTATTTT. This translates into CASSVLARTSGETDTQYF. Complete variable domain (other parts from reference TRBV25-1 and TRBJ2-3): EADIYQTPRYLVIGTGKKITLECSQTMGHDKMYWYQQDPGMELHLIHYSYGVNSTEKGDLSSESTVSRIRTEHFPLTLESARPSHTSQYLCASSVLARTSGETDTQYFGPGTRLTVL.

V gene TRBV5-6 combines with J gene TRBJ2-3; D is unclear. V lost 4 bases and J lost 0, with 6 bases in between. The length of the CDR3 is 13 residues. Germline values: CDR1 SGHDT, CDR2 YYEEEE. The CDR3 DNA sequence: TGTGCCAGCAGCCGACCTAGCACAGATACGCAGTATTTT. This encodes CASSRPSTDTQYF. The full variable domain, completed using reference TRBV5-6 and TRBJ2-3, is DAGVTQSPTHLIKTRGQQVTLRCSPKSGHDTVSWYQQALGQGPQFIFQYYEEEERQRGNFPDRFSGHQFPNYSSELNVNALLLGDSALYLCASSRPSTDTQYFGPGTRLTVL.

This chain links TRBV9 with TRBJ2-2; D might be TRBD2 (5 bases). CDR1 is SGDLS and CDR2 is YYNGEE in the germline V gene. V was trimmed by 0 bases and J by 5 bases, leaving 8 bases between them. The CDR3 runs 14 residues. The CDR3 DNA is TGTGCCAGCAGCGTAGCTTCGGGAACCGGGGAGCTGTTTTTT. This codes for CASSVASGTGELFF.

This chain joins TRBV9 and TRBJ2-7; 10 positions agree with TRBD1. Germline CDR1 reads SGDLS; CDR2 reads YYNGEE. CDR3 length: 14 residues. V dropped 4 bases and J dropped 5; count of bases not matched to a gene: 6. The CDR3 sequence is CASSPQTGGNEQYF. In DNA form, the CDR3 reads TGTGCCAGCAGCCCCCAGACAGGGGGCAACGAGCAGTACTTC.

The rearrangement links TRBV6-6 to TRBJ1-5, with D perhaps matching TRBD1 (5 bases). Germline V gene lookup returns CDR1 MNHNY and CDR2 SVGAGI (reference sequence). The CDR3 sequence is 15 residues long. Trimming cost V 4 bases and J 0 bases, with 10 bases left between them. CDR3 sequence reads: CASSSDSYSNQPQHF. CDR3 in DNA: TGTGCCAGCAGTTCCGACAGTTATAGCAATCAGCCCCAGCATTTT.

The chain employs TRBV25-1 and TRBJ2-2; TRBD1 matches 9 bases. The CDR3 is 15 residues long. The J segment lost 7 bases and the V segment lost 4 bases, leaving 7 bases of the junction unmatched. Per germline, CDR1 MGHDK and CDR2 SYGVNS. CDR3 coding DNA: TGTGCCAGCAGTGCCTTGGGGACAGGGAACGGGGAGCTGTTTTTT. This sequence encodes CASSALGTGNGELFF.

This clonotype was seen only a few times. CDR3 in amino acids: CSAGGNTEAFF. CDR3 coding DNA: TGCAGTGCCGGGGGGAACACTGAAGCTTTCTTT. The chain links TRBV20-1 to TRBJ1-1; D may be TRBD1 (5 bases). CDR3 length: 11 residues. Germline V gene sequence: CDR1 DFQATT, CDR2 SNEGSKA (reference sequence). V lost 6 bases to trimming and J lost 1 base, with 6 bases between them.

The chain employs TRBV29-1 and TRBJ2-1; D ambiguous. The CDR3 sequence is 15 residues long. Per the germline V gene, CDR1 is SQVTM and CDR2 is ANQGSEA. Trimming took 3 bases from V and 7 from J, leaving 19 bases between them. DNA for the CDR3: TGCAGCGTTGACTATTCCACTGCTTGGGTGAATGAGCAGTTCTTC. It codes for CSVDYSTAWVNEQFF.

The CDR3 nucleotides read TGCGCCAGCAGCCAAGAAAGGGGGACTAGCGGGAGAGTAGATACGCAGTATTTT. Amino acid sequence: CASSQERGTSGRVDTQYF. The chain joins TRBV4-1 to TRBJ2-3; 14 bases align to TRBD2. V lost 0 bases to trimming and J lost 5 bases; unmatched junction nucleotides: 7. Germline CDR1 is MGHRA and CDR2 is YSYEKL. The CDR3 covers 18 residues.

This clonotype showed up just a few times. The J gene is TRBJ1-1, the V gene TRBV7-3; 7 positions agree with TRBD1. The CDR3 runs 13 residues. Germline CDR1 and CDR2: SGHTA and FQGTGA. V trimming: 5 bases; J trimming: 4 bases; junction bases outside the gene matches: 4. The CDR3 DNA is TGTGCCAGCAGCCGGACAGGTTCCACTGAAGCTTTCTTT. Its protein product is CASSRTGSTEAFF.

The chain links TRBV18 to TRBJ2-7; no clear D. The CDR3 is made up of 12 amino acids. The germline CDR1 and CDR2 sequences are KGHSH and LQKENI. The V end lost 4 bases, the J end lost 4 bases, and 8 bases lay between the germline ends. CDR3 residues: CASSRDGYEQYF. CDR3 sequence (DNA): TGTGCCAGCTCACGTGACGGATACGAGCAGTACTTC.

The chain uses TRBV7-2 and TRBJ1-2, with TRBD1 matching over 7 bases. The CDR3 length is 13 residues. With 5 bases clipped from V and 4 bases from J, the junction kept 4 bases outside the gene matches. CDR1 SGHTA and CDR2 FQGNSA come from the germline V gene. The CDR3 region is CASSPGTAYGYTF. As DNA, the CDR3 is TGTGCCAGCAGCCCAGGGACAGCCTATGGCTACACCTTC.

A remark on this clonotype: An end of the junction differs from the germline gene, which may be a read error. For the CDR3, the DNA is TGCGCCAGCAGCTTGGCTGGGACAGCCCCTTCCTTC. Translating it yields CASSLAGTAPSF. The V gene is TRBV5-1, the J gene TRBJ2-1; 7 bases are a match to TRBD1. This CDR3 comprises 12 residues. CDR1 and CDR2 (germline): SGHRS, YFSETQ.

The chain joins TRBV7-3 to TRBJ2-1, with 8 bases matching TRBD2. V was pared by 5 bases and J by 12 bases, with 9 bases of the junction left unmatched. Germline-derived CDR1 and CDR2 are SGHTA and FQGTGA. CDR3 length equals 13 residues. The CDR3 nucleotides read TGTGCCAGCAGCCCGGGGGGGAGGAAGGTGCAGTTCTTC. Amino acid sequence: CASSPGGRKVQFF. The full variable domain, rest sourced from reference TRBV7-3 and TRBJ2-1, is GAGVSQTPSNKVTEKGKYVELRCDPISGHTALYWYRQSLGQGPEFLIYFQGTGAADDSGLPNDRFFAVRPEGSVSTLKIQRTERGDSAVYLCASSPGGRKVQFFGPGTRLTVL.

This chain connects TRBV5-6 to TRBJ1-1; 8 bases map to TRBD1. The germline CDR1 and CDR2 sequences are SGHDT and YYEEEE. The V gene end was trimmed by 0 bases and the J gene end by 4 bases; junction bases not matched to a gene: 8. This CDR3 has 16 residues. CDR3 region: CASSLGQGFFGTEAFF. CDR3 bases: TGTGCCAGCAGCTTGGGACAGGGGTTTTTCGGCACTGAAGCTTTCTTT.

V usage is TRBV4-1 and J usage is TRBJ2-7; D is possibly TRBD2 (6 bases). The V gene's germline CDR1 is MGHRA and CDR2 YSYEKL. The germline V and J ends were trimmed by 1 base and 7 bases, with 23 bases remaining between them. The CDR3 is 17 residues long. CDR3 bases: TGCGCCAGCAGCCAAGGTTCAGACCCTGTGCGGGGTGGGGAGCAGTACTTC. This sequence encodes CASSQGSDPVRGGEQYF.

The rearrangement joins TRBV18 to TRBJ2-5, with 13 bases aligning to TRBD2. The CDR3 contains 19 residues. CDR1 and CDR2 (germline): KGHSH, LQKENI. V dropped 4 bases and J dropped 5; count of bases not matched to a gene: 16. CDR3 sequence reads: CASSRKGLAGAPKDETQYF. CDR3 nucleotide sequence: TGTGCCAGCTCACGTAAAGGACTAGCGGGAGCCCCAAAAGACGAGACCCAGTACTTC.

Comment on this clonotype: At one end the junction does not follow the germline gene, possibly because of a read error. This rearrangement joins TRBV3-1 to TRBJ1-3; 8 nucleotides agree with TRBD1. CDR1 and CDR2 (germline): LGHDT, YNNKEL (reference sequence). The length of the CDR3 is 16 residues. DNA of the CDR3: TGTGCCAGCAGACAAGCAGGGGGCGCGGGAGGAAACACCATATATTTT. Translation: CASRQAGGAGGNTIYF.

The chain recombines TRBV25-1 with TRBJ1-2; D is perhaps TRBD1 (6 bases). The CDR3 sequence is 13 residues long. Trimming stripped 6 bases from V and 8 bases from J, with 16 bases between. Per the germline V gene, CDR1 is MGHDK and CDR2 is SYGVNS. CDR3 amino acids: CASSEGDLMGYTF. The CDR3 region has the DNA TGTGCCAGCAGCGAGGGGGACCTCATGGGCTACACCTTC.

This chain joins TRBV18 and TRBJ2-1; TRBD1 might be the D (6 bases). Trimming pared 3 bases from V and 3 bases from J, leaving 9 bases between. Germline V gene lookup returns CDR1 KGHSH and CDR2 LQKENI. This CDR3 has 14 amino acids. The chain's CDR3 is CASSPEGVYNEQFF. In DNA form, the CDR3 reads TGTGCCAGCTCACCCGAGGGGGTCTACAATGAGCAGTTCTTC.

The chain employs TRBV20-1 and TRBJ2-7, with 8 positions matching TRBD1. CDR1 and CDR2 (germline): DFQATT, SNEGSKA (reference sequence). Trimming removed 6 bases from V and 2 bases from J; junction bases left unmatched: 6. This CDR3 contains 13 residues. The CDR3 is CSAVDREPYEQYF. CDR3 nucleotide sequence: TGCAGTGCCGTGGACAGGGAGCCCTACGAGCAGTACTTC.